The clone carrying this TCR beta chain occurred a few times. Original processing notes: Reference gene primer amplification gave estimated nucleated cell counts. Clones were sequenced by immunoSEQ multiplex PCR, and TCRdb holds only the in-frame ones, with some missing. D and trimming were read from the DNA, whereas the V and J calls and clone size are those reported in that table. The table shows around 150,000 clones, with just under 90% occurring only once. Germline-derived CDR1 and CDR2 are LGHDT and YNNKEL (reference sequence). The CDR3 is made up of 14 amino acids. Deletions cut 3 bases from V and 8 bases from J, with 13 bases between. These data are taken from a study of blood T cell repertoires in COVID-19. Study as a whole: Samples came from the United States, Italy and Spain, spanning acute and convalescent COVID-19. From T cells, B-cell-depleted T cells, or PBMCs came the material, which was cDNA or gDNA.

The source of this sequence is a woman aged 40-49 years with acute or convalescent COVID-19. The chain couples TRBV3-1 (or the pseudogene TRBV3-2) to TRBJ2-2; possibly TRBD1 for D (6 bases). Source material: peripheral blood. The DNA for the CDR3 is TGTGCCAGCAGCCATTCAGGGGAAGGTGGGGAGCTGTTTTTT. Its protein is CASSHSGEGGELFF.